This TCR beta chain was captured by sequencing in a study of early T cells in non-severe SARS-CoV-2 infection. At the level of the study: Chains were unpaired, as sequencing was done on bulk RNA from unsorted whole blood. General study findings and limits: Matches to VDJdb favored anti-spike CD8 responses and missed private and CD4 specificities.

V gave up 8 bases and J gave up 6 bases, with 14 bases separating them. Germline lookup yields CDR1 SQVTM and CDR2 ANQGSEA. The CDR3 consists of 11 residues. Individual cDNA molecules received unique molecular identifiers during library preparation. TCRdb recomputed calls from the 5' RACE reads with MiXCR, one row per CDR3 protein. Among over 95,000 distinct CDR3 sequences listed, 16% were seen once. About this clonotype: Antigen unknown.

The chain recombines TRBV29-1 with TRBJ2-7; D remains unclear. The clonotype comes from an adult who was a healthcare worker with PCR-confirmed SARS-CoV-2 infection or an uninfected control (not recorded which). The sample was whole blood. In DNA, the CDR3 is TGCAGCATCGCTTTGGGCCGCGAGCAGTACTTC. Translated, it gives CSIALGREQYF.